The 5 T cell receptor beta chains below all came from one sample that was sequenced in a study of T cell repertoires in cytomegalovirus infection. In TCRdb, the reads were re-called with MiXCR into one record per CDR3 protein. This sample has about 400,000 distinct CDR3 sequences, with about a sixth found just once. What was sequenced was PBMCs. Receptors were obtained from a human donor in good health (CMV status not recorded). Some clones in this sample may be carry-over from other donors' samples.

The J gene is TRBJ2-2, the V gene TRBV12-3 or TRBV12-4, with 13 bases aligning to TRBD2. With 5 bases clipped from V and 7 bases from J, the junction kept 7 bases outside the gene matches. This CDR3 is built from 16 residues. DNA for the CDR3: TGTGCCAGCAGTCCTCGGACTAGCGGGGGTAGCGGGGAGCTGTTTTTT. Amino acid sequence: CASSPRTSGGSGELFF.

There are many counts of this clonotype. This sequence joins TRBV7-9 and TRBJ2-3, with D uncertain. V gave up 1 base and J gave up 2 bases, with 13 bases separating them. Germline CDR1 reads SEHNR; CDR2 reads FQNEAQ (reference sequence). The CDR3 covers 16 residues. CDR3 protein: CASSLGFGPLTDTQYF. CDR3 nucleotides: TGTGCCAGCAGCTTAGGTTTCGGCCCACTCACAGATACGCAGTATTTT.

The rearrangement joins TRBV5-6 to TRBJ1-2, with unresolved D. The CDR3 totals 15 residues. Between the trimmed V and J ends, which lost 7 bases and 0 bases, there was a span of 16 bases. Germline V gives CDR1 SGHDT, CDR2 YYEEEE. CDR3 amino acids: CASHQIVDPNYGYTF. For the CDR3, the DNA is TGTGCCAGCCACCAGATTGTGGACCCTAACTATGGCTACACCTTC.

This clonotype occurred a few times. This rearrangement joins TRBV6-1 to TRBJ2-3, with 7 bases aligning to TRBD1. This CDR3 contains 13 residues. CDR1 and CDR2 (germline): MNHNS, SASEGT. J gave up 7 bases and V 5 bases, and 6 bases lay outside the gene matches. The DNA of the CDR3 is TGTGCCAGCAGTACACGGGACAGCAATACGCAGTATTTT. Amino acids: CASSTRDSNTQYF.

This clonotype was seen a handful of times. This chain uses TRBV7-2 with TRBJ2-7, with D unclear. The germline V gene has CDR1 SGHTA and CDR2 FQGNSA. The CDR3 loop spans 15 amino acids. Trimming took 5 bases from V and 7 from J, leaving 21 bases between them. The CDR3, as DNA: TGTGCCAGCAGCCCGCGGAAGGCGGCCGTAGGGGAGCAGTACTTC. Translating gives CASSPRKAAVGEQYF.